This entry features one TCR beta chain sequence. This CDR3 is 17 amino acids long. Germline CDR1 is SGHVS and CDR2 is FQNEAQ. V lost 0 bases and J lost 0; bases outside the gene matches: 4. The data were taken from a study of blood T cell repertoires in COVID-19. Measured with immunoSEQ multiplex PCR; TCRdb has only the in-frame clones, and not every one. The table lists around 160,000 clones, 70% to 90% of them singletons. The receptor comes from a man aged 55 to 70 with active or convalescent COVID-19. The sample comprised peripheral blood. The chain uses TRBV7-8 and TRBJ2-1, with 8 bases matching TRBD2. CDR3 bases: TGTGCCAGCAGCTTAGCACTAGCGGTGAGCTCCTACAATGAGCAGTTCTTC. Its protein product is CASSLALAVSSYNEQFF.